The rows below give T cell receptor beta chains drawn from one sample of a study of cytomegalovirus exposure and HLA in healthy donors. TCRdb's table, derived via immunoSEQ multiplex PCR, lists solely in-frame clones and lacks some. The data hold approximately 79,000 clones, with approximately 79% observed a single time. Sequencing input: PBMCs. These receptors all stem from a woman between 35 and 50 years old in good health and CMV-seropositive. Both conserved end residues are part of each CDR3. The order of the fields is D gene, CDR3 length, clone size, V gene, J gene, CDR3 DNA, CDR3 protein. D genes are given only for firm matches. Not every row has a clone size; where given, it reads once, few, many or a size class.

>TRBD1|15|NA|TRBV19|TRBJ2-3
TGTGCCGCCCGGAGCAGGGGGCCTAGCACAGATACGCAGTATTTT
CAARSRGPSTDTQYF
>NA|13|few|TRBV6-5|TRBJ1-5
TGTGCCAGCTGTAGCTATAGCAATCAGCCCCAGCATTTT
CASCSYSNQPQHF
>TRBD2|13|few|TRBV2|TRBJ2-1
TGTGCCAGCACAGGGGATCTAGCGGGAGTGCCGTTCTTC
CASTGDLAGVPFF
>NA|13|NA|TRBV5-6|TRBJ1-5
TGTGCCAGCAGACAGGGTCGGGACCAGCCCCAGCATTTT
CASRQGRDQPQHF
>TRBD2|14|few|TRBV5-1|TRBJ2-7
TGCGCCAGCAGCTTGCGGGGGGGGTCCTACGAGCAGTACTTC
CASSLRGGSYEQYF
>TRBD1|14|NA|TRBV6-1|TRBJ2-3
TGTGCCAGGGGGGACAGGGGGTGGGCAGATACGCAGTATTTT
CARGDRGWADTQYF
>TRBD2|14|NA|TRBV6-1|TRBJ2-5
TGTGCCAGCAGTGGCGGGAGAAACCAAGAGACCCAGTACTTC
CASSGGRNQETQYF
>NA|14|NA|TRBV14|TRBJ1-1
TGTGCCAGCAGCGCACAGGGTAGCAACACTGAAGCTTTCTTT
CASSAQGSNTEAFF
>TRBD1|17|once|TRBV27|TRBJ1-2
TGTGCCAGCAGTTTTTGGCGACAGGGGAATGACGCGTATGGCTACACCTTC
CASSFWRQGNDAYGYTF
>TRBD2|14|NA|TRBV30|TRBJ2-5
TGTGCCTGGAGTGCTGCGGGAGGCAAAGAGACCCAGTACTTC
CAWSAAGGKETQYF
>TRBD2|15|NA|TRBV7-2|TRBJ2-1
TGTGCCAGCAGCTTCGACGGGAGGGCGTGGGATGAGCAGTTCTTC
CASSFDGRAWDEQFF
>NA|12|NA|TRBV14|TRBJ2-7
TGTGCCAGCAGCCAACTCCGTCGGGAGCAGTACTTC
CASSQLRREQYF
>NA|12|NA|TRBV15|TRBJ2-7
TGTGCCACCAGCAGAGTCTCTCGGGAGCAGTACTTC
CATSRVSREQYF
>NA|14|NA|TRBV28|TRBJ1-1
TGTGCCAGCAGTTTACCCTCCCGGGGCACTGAAGCTTTCTTT
CASSLPSRGTEAFF
>NA|14|NA|TRBV21-1|TRBJ1-1
TGTGCCAGCAGCAAAGGGACAGGGGACACTGAAGCTTTCTTT
CASSKGTGDTEAFF
>NA|14|NA|TRBV9|TRBJ1-1
TGTGCCAGCAGCGTAAATTGGGGCGGCGCTGAAGCTTTCTTT
CASSVNWGGAEAFF
>NA|13|NA|TRBV6-6|TRBJ1-1
TGTGCCAGCAGTGGTACGGGGGGGGCTGAAGCTTTCTTT
CASSGTGGAEAFF
>NA|14|NA|TRBV5-1|TRBJ1-2
TGCGCCAGCAGCTTGGAAGGCAGGGGTTATGGCTACACCTTC
CASSLEGRGYGYTF
>TRBD2|15|NA|TRBV18|TRBJ2-7
TGTGCCAGCTCAGTCGGACTAGCGGGCACCTACGAGCAGTACTTC
CASSVGLAGTYEQYF
>TRBD2|16|NA|TRBV7-8|TRBJ2-5
TGTGCCAGCAGCTTAGCAGGAGCGGGAGTTTGGGAGACCCAGTACTTC
CASSLAGAGVWETQYF
>TRBD2|15|NA|TRBV7-9|TRBJ2-1
TGTGCCAGCAGGCGGACTAGCGGCCCACACAATGAGCAGTTCTTC
CASRRTSGPHNEQFF
>TRBD2|18|NA|TRBV2|TRBJ2-7
TGTGCCAGCAGTGAAGCGCGGCTAGCGGGAGTCCTATCCTACGAGCAGTACTTC
CASSEARLAGVLSYEQYF
>NA|14|NA|TRBV19|TRBJ1-5
TGTGCCAGTAGTATTTCGGCAGGAAATCAGCCCCAGCATTTT
CASSISAGNQPQHF
>NA|13|NA|TRBV7-7|TRBJ2-2
TGTGCCAGCAGTACGGGAGTAGCCGGGGAGCTGTTTTTT
CASSTGVAGELFF
>TRBD1|15|NA|TRBV30|TRBJ2-5
TGTGCCGGGGATCGACCGGGACAGGGTTTTGGGACCCAGTACTTC
CAGDRPGQGFGTQYF
>TRBD2|11|NA|TRBV6-5|TRBJ2-7
TGTGCCAGTGGGGGGGGTGGGGAGCAGTACTTC
CASGGGGEQYF
>TRBD2|14|NA|TRBV5-1|TRBJ2-3
TGCGCCAGCAGCTTAACTAGCGAGACAGATACGCAGTATTTT
CASSLTSETDTQYF
>TRBD1|14|many|TRBV5-6|TRBJ2-4
TGTGCCAGCAGCTGGGGGACAGGCAAAAACATTCAGTACTTC
CASSWGTGKNIQYF
>TRBD2|16|NA|TRBV4-1|TRBJ2-1
TGCGCCAGCAGCCAAATAGCGGGGGGGCGGGGGCATGAGCAGTTCTTC
CASSQIAGGRGHEQFF